This record looks at one TCR beta chain sequence and its context. This sample was taken from a study of beta chain features in type 1 diabetes. The V and J ends lost 3 bases and 6 bases respectively, with 6 bases between them. CDR3 length: 12 residues. From germline, CDR1 is SGHTA and CDR2 FQGNSA. TCRB transcripts that were expressed got sequenced, as all of the isolated RNA had been reverse transcribed. TCRdb keeps only in-frame clones here, not all; method: immunoSEQ multiplex PCR. This sample has under 250,000 clones, with 12% to 15% found just once. The receptor was derived from a woman aged 40-49 years in good health. The sequencing sample was made of naive CD4+ T cells from blood. The gene calls are TRBV7-2 and TRBJ2-4, with D possibly matching TRBD1 (5 bases). Here the CDR3 reads CASSFDRNIQYF. In DNA, the CDR3 is TGTGCCAGCAGCTTTGACAGAAACATTCAGTACTTC. Based on the CDR3 plus reference TRBV7-2 and TRBJ2-4, the full variable domain is GAGVSQSPSNKVTEKGKDVELRCDPISGHTALYWYRQSLGQGLEFLIYFQGNSAPDKSGLPSDRFSAERTGGSVSTLTIQRTQQEDSAVYLCASSFDRNIQYFGAGTRLSVL.